This TCR beta chain is from a study of chemoradiotherapy in HPV16-positive cancers. Only in-frame clones appear in the TCRdb table, and some are missing; sequencing was by immunoSEQ multiplex PCR. The table records about 11,000 clones, around three quarters of them present only once. J gave up 5 bases and V 7 bases, and 14 bases lay outside the gene matches. Germline V gives CDR1 MNHEY, CDR2 SMNVEV (reference sequence). CDR3 length: 15 residues. This chain uses TRBV27 with TRBJ2-7; 7 bases line up with TRBD2. The sample here was taken from a patient who underwent chemoradiotherapy. The receptor was isolated from a human donor with HPV-associated anogenital cancer. CDR3 sequence (DNA): TGTGCCAGCAAAATGGCCTGGGGGGGGGACCACGAGCAGTACTTC. This encodes CASKMAWGGDHEQYF.